Sequencing of this T cell receptor (beta chain) was carried out in a study of OX40 agonist ivuxolimab in advanced cancers. Study-wide background: Three partial responders included one hepatocellular carcinoma patient and two cutaneous melanoma patients. Overall study results and limits: Within 6 weeks, CD4+ and CD8+ blood T cells expanded clonally at 0.1 to 3.0 mg/kg. What antigens the expanded peripheral T cells recognized was never established.

In regard to this clone: Its antigen remains unknown.

Germline CDR1 SEHNR, CDR2 FQNEAQ (reference sequence). This CDR3 has 14 amino acids. Sequencing used immunoSEQ multiplex PCR; TCRdb keeps in-frame clones, though not all of them. The sample lists some 79,000 clones, about 93% occurring once. The sequence was obtained from an adult with an advanced solid tumor such as melanoma, head and neck, liver or kidney cancer. This chain uses TRBV7-9 with TRBJ2-5; D possibly corresponds to TRBD2 (5 bases). The last part of the DNA fits TRBJ2-7 better; the J call may be wrong. Sequencing used CD4+ or CD8+ T cells sorted from blood, obtained in a trial of the OX40 agonist ivuxolimab. CDR3 loop: CASSPERPGYEQYF. The CDR3 bases are TGTGCCAGCAGCCCTGAACGGCCGGGATACGAGCAGTACTTC.